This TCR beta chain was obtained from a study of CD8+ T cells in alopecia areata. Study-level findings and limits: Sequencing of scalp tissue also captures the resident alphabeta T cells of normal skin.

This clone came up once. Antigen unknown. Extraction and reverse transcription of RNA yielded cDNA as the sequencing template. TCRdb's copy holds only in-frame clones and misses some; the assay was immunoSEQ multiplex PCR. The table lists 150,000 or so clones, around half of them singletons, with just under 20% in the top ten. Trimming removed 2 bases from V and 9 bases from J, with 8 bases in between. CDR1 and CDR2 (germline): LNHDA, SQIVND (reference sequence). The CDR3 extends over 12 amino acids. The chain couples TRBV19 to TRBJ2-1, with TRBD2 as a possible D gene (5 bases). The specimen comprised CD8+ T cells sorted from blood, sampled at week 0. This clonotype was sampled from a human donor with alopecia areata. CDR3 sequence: CASSIRGLEQFF. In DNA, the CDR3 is TGTGCCAGTAGTATAAGAGGGCTTGAGCAGTTCTTC.